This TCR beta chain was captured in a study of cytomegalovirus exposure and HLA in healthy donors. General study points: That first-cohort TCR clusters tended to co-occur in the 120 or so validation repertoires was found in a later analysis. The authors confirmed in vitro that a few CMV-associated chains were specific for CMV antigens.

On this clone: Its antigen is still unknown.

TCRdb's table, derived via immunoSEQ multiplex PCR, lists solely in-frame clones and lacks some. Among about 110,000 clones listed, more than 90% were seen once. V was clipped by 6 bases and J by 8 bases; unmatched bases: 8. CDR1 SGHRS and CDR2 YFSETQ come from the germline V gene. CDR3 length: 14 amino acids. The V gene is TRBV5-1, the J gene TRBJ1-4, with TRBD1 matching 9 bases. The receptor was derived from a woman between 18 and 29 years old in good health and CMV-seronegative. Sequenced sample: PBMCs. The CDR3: CASKSGTGTEKLFF. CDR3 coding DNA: TGCGCCAGCAAGTCCGGGACAGGGACCGAAAAACTGTTTTTT.